Below are 29 T cell receptor beta chains sequenced from a single sample in a study of blood T cell repertoires in COVID-19. Data came from immunoSEQ multiplex PCR; TCRdb stores just in-frame clones and leaves some out. The table has roughly 14,000 clones, 73% seen once; the top ten hold around 9.7%. Sequenced input: peripheral blood. Every receptor here comes from a man aged 65 to 79 with acute or convalescent COVID-19.

The chain links TRBV6-2 or TRBV6-3 to TRBJ1-1, with D perhaps matching TRBD1 (6 bases). Germline V gene data show CDR1 as MNHEY and CDR2 as SVGEGT. This CDR3 contains 18 residues. Trimming took 2 bases from V and 4 from J, leaving 23 bases between them. The CDR3 DNA follows: TGTGCCAGCAGTTACGAGGTGGGCACAGGGATCCTATCCACTGAAGCTTTCTTT. It codes for CASSYEVGTGILSTEAFF.

The chain links TRBV18 to TRBJ2-5; D ambiguous. Trimming cost V 0 bases and J 2 bases, with 7 bases left between them. CDR3 length: 14 residues. Germline V gene sequence: CDR1 KGHSH, CDR2 LQKENI. The CDR3 here is CASSPPAEQETQYF. CDR3 nucleotides: TGTGCCAGCTCACCACCGGCGGAACAAGAGACCCAGTACTTC. The whole variable domain, remainder taken from reference TRBV18 and TRBJ2-5, is NAGVMQNPRHLVRRRGQEARLRCSPMKGHSHVYWYRQLPEEGLKFMVYLQKENIIDESGMPKERFSAEFPKEGPSILRIQQVVRGDSAAYFCASSPPAEQETQYFGPGTRLLVL.

The CDR3 DNA follows: TGTGCCAGCAGCTTAGTTCGACAGTCCGAGCAGTACTTC. Its protein is CASSLVRQSEQYF. This chain links TRBV7-6 with TRBJ2-7, with TRBD1 as a possible D gene (5 bases). The V end was cut by 1 base, the J end by 6 bases, with 10 bases between. The CDR3 sequence is 13 residues long. CDR1 SGHVS and CDR2 FNYEAQ come from the germline V gene.

V gene TRBV7-2 combines with J gene TRBJ1-2, with D uncertain. Trimming removed 7 bases at V and 7 bases at J, with 19 bases between. The CDR3 is made up of 14 amino acids. Germline CDR1 and CDR2: SGHTA and FQGNSA. This chain's CDR3 is CASTQEGWGGGYTF. The CDR3 DNA is TGTGCCAGCACCCAAGAGGGTTGGGGAGGTGGCTACACCTTC.

This rearrangement joins TRBV3-1 (or the pseudogene TRBV3-2) to TRBJ1-3, with D possibly being TRBD1 (6 bases). CDR1 is LGHDT, CDR2 YNNKEL, per germline (reference sequence). Trimming took 4 bases from V and 3 from J, leaving 10 bases between them. CDR3 length equals 14 residues. The CDR3 region has the DNA TGTGCCAGCAGCCGGGGGCTGGGTGGAAACACCATATATTTT. This sequence encodes CASSRGLGGNTIYF.

The chain employs TRBV5-5 and TRBJ2-7; a weak D match, TRBD1 (5 bases). Trimming took off 2 bases at V and 3 bases at J, with 9 bases between the two ends. Germline V lookup: CDR1 SGHKS, CDR2 YYEKEE (reference sequence). There are 13 residues in the CDR3. The CDR3 loop reads CASSFGRGYEQYF. The CDR3 bases are TGTGCCAGCAGCTTTGGTAGGGGCTACGAGCAGTACTTC.

The V call is TRBV5-1, the J call TRBJ2-1; TRBD1 matches 7 bases. This CDR3 is built from 12 residues. Trimming took 2 bases from V and 15 from J; bases not matched to a gene: 8. Germline values: CDR1 SGHRS, CDR2 YFSETQ. The CDR3 reads CASSLQGSEGFF. The CDR3 bases are TGCGCCAGCAGCTTACAGGGGTCAGAGGGGTTCTTC.

J is TRBJ1-1 and V is TRBV6-2 or TRBV6-3; D is perhaps TRBD1 (5 bases). Germline values: CDR1 MNHEY, CDR2 SVGEGT. The CDR3 totals 14 residues. V lost 2 bases and J 9 bases, leaving 16 bases between the germline ends. CDR3 DNA: TGTGCCAGCAGTTACCCGAAATGGGGGGGGAAAGCTTTCTTT. Amino acids: CASSYPKWGGKAFF.

This chain connects TRBV27 to TRBJ2-2; 7 bases are a match to TRBD1. CDR3 length: 17 amino acids. Germline CDR1 reads MNHEY; CDR2 reads SMNVEV (reference sequence). V shed 0 bases, J shed 0 bases, and the junction held 4 bases outside the gene matches. The CDR3 sequence: CASSLSGQGANTGELFF. The DNA for the CDR3 is TGTGCCAGCAGTTTATCGGGGCAGGGGGCGAACACCGGGGAGCTGTTTTTT.

The chain is built from TRBV14 and TRBJ1-1; D is unclear. V lost 2 bases to trimming and J lost 0 bases, with 7 bases between them. Germline V gives CDR1 SGHDN, CDR2 FVKESK. The CDR3 runs to 14 residues. The CDR3 loop is CASSQQDLNTEAFF. CDR3 bases: TGTGCCAGCAGCCAACAGGATCTGAACACTGAAGCTTTCTTT.

The J gene is TRBJ1-2, the V gene TRBV6-5; D unclear. This CDR3 is built from 14 residues. Germline CDR1 MNHEY, CDR2 SVGAGI. Trimming cost V 7 bases and J 2 bases, with 14 bases left between them. The CDR3 loop reads CASISRVQNYGYTF. The DNA of the CDR3 is TGTGCCAGCATCTCGAGGGTGCAAAACTATGGCTACACCTTC.

The chain is built from TRBV30 and TRBJ1-1; D not certain. CDR1 GTSNPN and CDR2 SVGIG come from the germline V gene (reference sequence). This CDR3 comprises 14 residues. V gave up 1 base and J gave up 1 base, with 10 bases separating them. This CDR3 is CAWSGATRNTEAFF. CDR3 nucleotide sequence: TGTGCCTGGAGTGGGGCCACTAGGAACACTGAAGCTTTCTTT.

This clone has only a few counts. CDR3 sequence: CASGMTGIRQPQHF. The CDR3 nucleotides are TGTGCCAGCGGGATGACAGGGATAAGGCAGCCCCAGCATTTT. The V gene is TRBV27, the J gene TRBJ1-5; TRBD1 agrees at 7 bases. CDR1 is MNHEY, CDR2 SMNVEV, per germline (reference sequence). The trim removed 8 bases at V and 7 bases at J, leaving 11 bases unmatched. The CDR3 length is 14 residues.

The chain is built from TRBV28 and TRBJ2-2; D is uncertain. V lost 6 bases, J lost 3 bases, and 11 bases lay in between. The CDR3 is 14 amino acids. Per germline, CDR1 MDHEN and CDR2 SYDVKM. The CDR3: CASRPNQYTGELFF. The CDR3 region has the DNA TGTGCCAGCAGACCCAACCAGTACACCGGGGAGCTGTTTTTT.

V usage is TRBV6-2 or TRBV6-3 and J usage is TRBJ1-1, with 7 bases matching TRBD1. This CDR3 contains 16 residues. V was clipped by 0 bases and J by 0 bases; unmatched bases: 4. Per germline, CDR1 MNHEY and CDR2 SVGEGT. The chain's CDR3 is CASSYSFTGVNTEAFF. CDR3 bases: TGTGCCAGCAGTTACTCCTTTACAGGGGTGAACACTGAAGCTTTCTTT.

The chain is built from TRBV10-3 and TRBJ2-1; D is unresolved. Germline V CDR1 and CDR2: ENHRY, SYGVKD. V lost 5 bases to trimming and J lost 0 bases, with 5 bases between them. The CDR3 runs 13 residues. In DNA form, the CDR3 reads TGTGCCATCAGTCGTAACTCCTACAATGAGCAGTTCTTC. Its protein is CAISRNSYNEQFF.

V and J are TRBV14 and TRBJ2-5; 8 bases align to TRBD1. The CDR3 is made up of 16 amino acids. Germline CDR1 is SGHDN and CDR2 is FVKESK. After removal of 4 bases from V and 5 bases from J, the junction contained 12 bases not matched to a gene. The CDR3 is CASSPVGQGARETQYF. The CDR3 nucleotides are TGTGCCAGCAGCCCTGTAGGACAGGGAGCTCGGGAGACCCAGTACTTC.

This clone has a handful of counts. The rearrangement joins TRBV5-1 to TRBJ2-2; 10 bases match TRBD1. CDR1 and CDR2 from the germline V gene are SGHRS and YFSETQ. The CDR3 extends over 18 amino acids. Trimming at V came to 2 bases and at J to 3 bases, leaving 10 bases not matched to a gene. CDR3 amino acids: CASSFRGRGTGDTGELFF. CDR3 coding DNA: TGCGCCAGCAGCTTTCGCGGTAGAGGGACAGGGGACACCGGGGAGCTGTTTTTT.

This clone was recorded a few times. The V call is TRBV11-3, the J call TRBJ2-1; TRBD2 matches 8 bases. The CDR3 covers 14 residues. In germline, CDR1 is SGHNT, CDR2 YENEEA. Losses at the gene ends were 5 bases for V and 2 bases for J; bases not matched to a gene: 2. Here the CDR3 DNA reads TGTGCCAGCAGCGATAGCGGGGCCTACAATGAGCAGTTCTTC. This codes for CASSDSGAYNEQFF.

The chain uses TRBV18 and TRBJ2-5, with a possible D match to TRBD2 (6 bases). Germline V gives CDR1 KGHSH, CDR2 LQKENI. This CDR3 is built from 14 residues. Trimming pared 3 bases from V and 2 bases from J, leaving 10 bases between. CDR3 in DNA: TGTGCCAGCTCACCCCTTGGGGGGCAAGAGACCCAGTACTTC. Its protein product is CASSPLGGQETQYF.

This clone was detected only once. For the CDR3, the DNA is TGTGCCAGCAGCTTGGCGGGGGGGACCGGGGAGCTGTTTTTT. Protein: CASSLAGGTGELFF. This chain joins TRBV5-4 and TRBJ2-2, with TRBD2 identical over 8 bases. V gave up 0 bases and J gave up 5 bases; unmatched junction bases: 0. The CDR3 contains 14 residues. CDR1 SGHNT and CDR2 YYREEE come from the germline V gene (reference sequence).

J is TRBJ1-5 and V is TRBV2; TRBD1 is a possible D gene (6 bases). CDR1 and CDR2 (germline): SNHLY, FYNNEI. Trimming stripped 5 bases from V and 3 bases from J, with 8 bases between. The length of the CDR3 is 13 residues. The CDR3 sequence: CASSRQANQPQHF. DNA of the CDR3: TGTGCCAGCAGTAGACAGGCCAATCAGCCCCAGCATTTT. Looking up the rest from reference TRBV2 and TRBJ1-5 gives the full variable domain: EPEVTQTPSHQVTQMGQEVILRCVPISNHLYFYWYRQILGQKVEFLVSFYNNEISEKSEIFDDQFSVERPDGSNFTLKIRSTKLEDSAMYFCASSRQANQPQHFGDGTRLSIL.

This chain connects TRBV7-2 to TRBJ2-3; 11 positions match TRBD2. V trimming: 5 bases; J trimming: 4 bases; junction bases outside the gene matches: 8. This CDR3 is 16 amino acids long. The germline V gene encodes CDR1 SGHTA and CDR2 FQGNSA. The CDR3 sequence: CASSNSGGAIPDTQYF. CDR3 coding DNA: TGTGCCAGCAGCAATAGCGGGGGGGCCATCCCAGATACGCAGTATTTT.

V usage is TRBV20-1 and J usage is TRBJ2-3; the D is unclear. Germline V lookup: CDR1 DFQATT, CDR2 SNEGSKA (reference sequence). This CDR3 has 9 amino acids. The CDR3 is CRAEDTQYF. The CDR3, as DNA: TGCAGGGCGGAAGATACGCAGTATTTT.

The rearrangement uses TRBV7-2 and TRBJ2-7, with TRBD1 matching 7 bases. The CDR3 is 16 residues long. The germline V gene has CDR1 SGHTA and CDR2 FQGNSA. V lost 1 base and J lost 2; bases outside the gene matches: 8. The CDR3 sequence: CASSLDGTDGPYEQYF. CDR3 nucleotide sequence: TGTGCCAGCAGCTTAGACGGGACAGACGGGCCCTACGAGCAGTACTTC. Based on the CDR3 plus reference TRBV7-2 and TRBJ2-7, the full variable domain is GAGVSQSPSNKVTEKGKDVELRCDPISGHTALYWYRQSLGQGLEFLIYFQGNSAPDKSGLPSDRFSAERTGGSVSTLTIQRTQQEDSAVYLCASSLDGTDGPYEQYFGPGTRLTVT.

This chain links TRBV27 with TRBJ2-1; the match to TRBD1 covers 7 bases. The CDR3 sequence is 15 residues long. From germline, CDR1 is MNHEY and CDR2 SMNVEV (reference sequence). With V trimmed by 0 bases and J by 3 bases, 2 bases remained unmatched. The CDR3 DNA reads as TGTGCCAGCAGTTTATCCGGGACAGTCTACAATGAGCAGTTCTTC. Its protein product is CASSLSGTVYNEQFF.

The chain uses TRBV5-6 and TRBJ1-2; perhaps TRBD1 as D (6 bases). Germline V gene sequence: CDR1 SGHDT, CDR2 YYEEEE. The CDR3 spans 14 residues. V was trimmed by 3 bases and J by 6 bases, leaving 15 bases between them. Here the CDR3 DNA reads TGTGCCAGCAGCTCGTCGGACAGAGTACATGGCTACACCTTC. This encodes CASSSSDRVHGYTF.

This clone is a singleton in its sample. V is TRBV11-2 and J is TRBJ2-3; 8 bases are a match to TRBD2. The CDR3 has 14 amino acids. Per germline, CDR1 SGHAT and CDR2 FQNNGV. V lost 6 bases and J lost 1; bases outside the gene matches: 3. CDR3 region: CASRRRGGTDTQYF. The CDR3 DNA reads as TGTGCCAGCAGACGGCGGGGGGGCACAGATACGCAGTATTTT.

V is TRBV9 and J is TRBJ1-1; D gene unclear. Germline loops: CDR1 SGDLS, CDR2 YYNGEE. This CDR3 is built from 13 residues. V was shortened by 0 bases and J by 10 bases, with 13 bases between the two germline ends. The DNA of the CDR3 is TGTGCCAGCAGCGTAGCGGCAGGCCAGGCAGCTTTCTTT. Translation: CASSVAAGQAAFF. The variable domain in full, with the rest retrieved from reference TRBV9 and TRBJ1-1, is DSGVTQTPKHLITATGQRVTLRCSPRSGDLSVYWYQQSLDQGLQFLIQYYNGEERAKGNILERFSAQQFPDLHSELNLSSLELGDSALYFCASSVAAGQAAFFGQGTRLTVV.